This TCR beta chain originates from a study of cytomegalovirus exposure and HLA in healthy donors. The PCR used 60 Vbeta and 13 Jbeta primers. TCRdb keeps only in-frame clones here, not all; method: immunoSEQ multiplex PCR. The sample includes roughly 100,000 clones, approximately 70% of them seen just once. Details on this clone: The antigen is not known.

Study-level points and caveats: As a later analysis revealed, most CMV-associated TCR beta chains appeared HLA-restricted. In vitro experiments confirmed that three CMV-associated chains were specific for CMV antigens.

This CDR3 comprises 15 residues. V was cut by 4 bases and J by 0 bases, with 10 bases left in between. Per germline, CDR1 MNHEY and CDR2 SVGAGI. This chain uses TRBV6-5 with TRBJ2-4, with a weak D call TRBD1 (6 bases). This clonotype was sampled from a woman in her fifties or sixties in good health and CMV-seropositive. The sequencing input was PBMCs. CDR3 amino acids: CASSSGDLAKNIQYF. CDR3 bases: TGTGCCAGCAGTTCAGGGGACCTAGCCAAAAACATTCAGTACTTC.